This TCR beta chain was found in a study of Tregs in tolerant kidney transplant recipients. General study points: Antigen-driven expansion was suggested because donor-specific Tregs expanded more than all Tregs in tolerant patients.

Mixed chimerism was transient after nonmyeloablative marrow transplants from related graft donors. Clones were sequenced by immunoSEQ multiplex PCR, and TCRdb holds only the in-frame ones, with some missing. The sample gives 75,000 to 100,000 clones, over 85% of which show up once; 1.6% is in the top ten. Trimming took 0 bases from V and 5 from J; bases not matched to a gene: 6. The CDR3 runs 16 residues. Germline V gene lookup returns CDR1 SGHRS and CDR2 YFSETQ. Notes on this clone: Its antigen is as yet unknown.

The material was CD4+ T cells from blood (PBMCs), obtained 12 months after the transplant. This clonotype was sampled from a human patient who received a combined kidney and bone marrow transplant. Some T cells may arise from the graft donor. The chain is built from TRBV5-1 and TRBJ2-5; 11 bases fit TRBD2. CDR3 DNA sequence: TGCGCCAGCAGCTTGGATAGCGGGGGGGCCGGTGAGACCCAGTACTTC. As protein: CASSLDSGGAGETQYF.